This T cell receptor beta chain stems from a study of cytomegalovirus exposure and HLA in healthy donors. The PCR ran on 60 Vbeta and 13 Jbeta primers. Profiling relied on immunoSEQ multiplex PCR, and the TCRdb table lists in-frame clones only, not all of them. The table includes 130,000 to 150,000 clones, roughly 70% detected once. CDR3 length: 14 amino acids. Germline V gene sequence: CDR1 GTSNPN, CDR2 SVGIG (reference sequence). With respect to this clone: Its ends do not fully match the called genes, so a read error is possible.

The chain carries TRBV30 and TRBJ2-1; 14 nucleotides align to TRBD2. The receptor was isolated from a man aged 18 to 30 in good health and CMV-seropositive. Specimen: PBMCs. This chain's CDR3 is CTWDGLAGGGEQFF. The DNA for the CDR3 is TGTACCTGGGACGGACTAGCGGGAGGTGGCGAGCAGTTCTTC.